The 13 T cell receptor beta chains presented below share a single source sample, sequenced in a study of PD-1 blockade in classical Hodgkin lymphoma. Using immunoSEQ multiplex PCR, the repertoire was profiled, and TCRdb retains in-frame clones only, with some absent. The sample gives under 30,000 clones, around 80% of which show up once; approximately 10% is in the top ten. Exposure to brentuximab vedotin varied, and each patient had relapsed following autologous stem cell transplantation. Here the sequenced sample was peripheral blood mononuclear cells (PBMCs), taken before the second cycle of nivolumab. The receptors come from a human donor with classical Hodgkin lymphoma.

The chain links TRBV19 to TRBJ1-1; weak D call: TRBD1 (5 bases). Trimming cost V 7 bases and J 5 bases, with 20 bases left between them. CDR3 size: 15 residues. Germline V gives CDR1 LNHDA, CDR2 SQIVND (reference sequence). The CDR3 protein is CASIPGAGYLTEAFF. The DNA for the CDR3 is TGTGCCAGTATTCCCGGGGCAGGGTATTTGACTGAAGCTTTCTTT.

This clone was seen only once. One junction end disagrees with the germline gene, perhaps due to a read error. This chain links TRBV7-7 with TRBJ2-5, with 7 positions matching TRBD2. The CDR3 has 15 residues. Germline V CDR1 and CDR2: SSHAT, FNYEAQ (reference sequence). The CDR3 DNA follows: TGTGCTAGCAGCCCAGCGGGGAGGGGCAGAGAGACCCAGTACTTC. Amino acid sequence: CASSPAGRGRETQYF.

This clone was seen a handful of times. This chain links TRBV5-1 with TRBJ1-1; D is uncertain. There are 13 residues in the CDR3. V was cut by 4 bases and J by 1 base, with 8 bases left in between. CDR1 and CDR2 from the germline V gene are SGHRS and YFSETQ. CDR3 residues: CASSGMENTEAFF. In DNA form, the CDR3 reads TGCGCCAGCAGCGGAATGGAGAACACTGAAGCTTTCTTT.

The chain couples TRBV7-9 to TRBJ2-3; 12 bases are shared with TRBD2. This CDR3 is built from 15 residues. CDR1 is SEHNR and CDR2 is FQNEAQ in the germline V gene (reference sequence). J was trimmed by 2 bases and V by 4 bases; bases with no gene match: 1. The CDR3: CASSWTSGVTDTQYF. The CDR3 DNA reads TGTGCCAGCAGCTGGACTAGCGGGGTCACAGATACGCAGTATTTT.

This clone has only a few counts. The V call is TRBV6-5, the J call TRBJ2-7; 10 bases agree with TRBD2. CDR1 and CDR2 from the germline V gene are MNHEY and SVGAGI. V lost 6 bases, J lost 2 bases, and 4 bases stayed unmatched. This CDR3 contains 14 residues. This CDR3 is CASSRTSGAYEQYF. In DNA, the CDR3 is TGTGCCAGCAGCCGGACTAGCGGCGCCTACGAGCAGTACTTC.

The chain employs TRBV11-2 and TRBJ2-5; 15 bases map to TRBD2. With V trimmed by 0 bases and J by 7 bases, 12 bases remained unmatched. The CDR3 spans 19 residues. Germline loops: CDR1 SGHAT, CDR2 FQNNGV. The CDR3 here is CASSLDLGTSGGIQGTQYF. The DNA of the CDR3 is TGTGCCAGCAGCTTAGATTTGGGGACTAGCGGGGGGATTCAGGGGACCCAGTACTTC. The complete variable domain, with remaining parts taken from reference TRBV11-2 and TRBJ2-5, reads EAGVAQSPRYKIIEKRQSVAFWCNPISGHATLYWYQQILGQGPKLLIQFQNNGVVDDSQLPKDRFSAERLKGVDSTLKIQPAKLEDSAVYLCASSLDLGTSGGIQGTQYFGPGTRLLVL.

The chain joins TRBV2 to TRBJ2-7; tentative D call: TRBD1 (6 bases). The CDR3 spans 15 residues. V was pared by 1 base and J by 2 bases, with 12 bases between. Germline loops: CDR1 SNHLY, CDR2 FYNNEI. The CDR3 loop is CASSEGTDPTYEQYF. The CDR3 coding sequence is TGTGCCAGCAGTGAAGGGACAGACCCCACCTACGAGCAGTACTTC.

The CDR3 loop is CASTTGRGKSNQPQHF. CDR3 sequence (DNA): TGTGCCAGCACCACAGGGAGGGGGAAGAGCAATCAGCCCCAGCATTTT. The chain uses TRBV7-8 and TRBJ1-5; D perhaps matches TRBD1 (6 bases). The CDR3 runs to 16 residues. V lost 7 bases, J lost 1 base, and 17 bases lay in between. Germline CDR1 is SGHVS and CDR2 is FQNEAQ.

V gene TRBV2 combines with J gene TRBJ2-2; 10 bases map to TRBD2. The CDR3 length is 18 residues. Germline lookup yields CDR1 SNHLY and CDR2 FYNNEI. Losses at the gene ends were 1 base for V and 0 bases for J; bases not matched to a gene: 5. CDR3 bases: TGTGCCAGCAGTGAAGAGCGGGGGGGGACCGCGAACACCGGGGAGCTGTTTTTT. This sequence encodes CASSEERGGTANTGELFF. The full variable domain, rest sourced from reference TRBV2 and TRBJ2-2, is EPEVTQTPSHQVTQMGQEVILRCVPISNHLYFYWYRQILGQKVEFLVSFYNNEISEKSEIFDDQFSVERPDGSNFTLKIRSTKLEDSAMYFCASSEERGGTANTGELFFGEGSRLTVL.

V usage is TRBV28 and J usage is TRBJ1-2, with 7 bases that match TRBD1. Germline-derived CDR1 and CDR2 are MDHEN and SYDVKM. The CDR3 is 13 amino acids. V shed 4 bases, J shed 8 bases, and the junction held 7 bases outside the gene matches. Here the CDR3 DNA reads TGTGCCAGCAGTTCCCGCCCGGGACAGGGCTACACCTTC. This translates into CASSSRPGQGYTF.

This chain joins TRBV19 and TRBJ2-6, with D possibly being TRBD1 or TRBD2 (5 bases each). CDR1 is LNHDA and CDR2 is SQIVND in the germline V gene (reference sequence). Trimming took off 6 bases at V and 3 bases at J, with 15 bases between the two ends. This CDR3 has 16 amino acids. The CDR3 sequence: CASRSGAGGGANVLTF. CDR3 bases: TGTGCCAGTAGGTCCGGGGCCGGCGGTGGGGCCAACGTCCTGACTTTC.

In DNA, the CDR3 is TGTGCCAGCAGCGTAGGTGCAGGGGGCGTGGGCGAAAAACTGTTTTTT. Translated: CASSVGAGGVGEKLFF. This chain links TRBV9 with TRBJ1-4; 8 bases map to TRBD1. Trimming removed 0 bases from V and 8 bases from J; junction bases left unmatched: 9. This CDR3 contains 16 residues. Per germline, CDR1 SGDLS and CDR2 YYNGEE.

The chain is built from TRBV28 and TRBJ2-7; D gene unclear. Looked up from germline, CDR1 is MDHEN and CDR2 is SYDVKM. The V gene lost 2 bases and the J gene lost 6 bases, with 11 bases spanning the gap. This CDR3 has 13 amino acids. In DNA form, the CDR3 reads TGTGCCAGCAGTTTACCAAACACGAGCGAGCAGTACTTC. As protein: CASSLPNTSEQYF.